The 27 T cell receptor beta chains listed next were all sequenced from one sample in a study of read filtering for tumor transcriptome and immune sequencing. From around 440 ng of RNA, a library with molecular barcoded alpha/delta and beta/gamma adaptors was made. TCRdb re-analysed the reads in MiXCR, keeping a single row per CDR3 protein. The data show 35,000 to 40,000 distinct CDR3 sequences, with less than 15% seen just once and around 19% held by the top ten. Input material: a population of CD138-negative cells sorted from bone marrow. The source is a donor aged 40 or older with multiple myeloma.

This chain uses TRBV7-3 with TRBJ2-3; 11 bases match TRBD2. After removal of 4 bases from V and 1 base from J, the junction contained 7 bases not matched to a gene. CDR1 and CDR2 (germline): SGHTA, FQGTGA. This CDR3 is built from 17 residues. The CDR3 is CASSSGASGGRTDTQYF. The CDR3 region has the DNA TGTGCCAGCAGCTCCGGGGCTAGCGGGGGGCGCACAGATACGCAGTATTTT. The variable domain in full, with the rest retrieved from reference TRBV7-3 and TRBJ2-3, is GAGVSQTPSNKVTEKGKYVELRCDPISGHTALYWYRQSLGQGPEFLIYFQGTGAADDSGLPNDRFFAVRPEGSVSTLKIQRTERGDSAVYLCASSSGASGGRTDTQYFGPGTRLTVL.

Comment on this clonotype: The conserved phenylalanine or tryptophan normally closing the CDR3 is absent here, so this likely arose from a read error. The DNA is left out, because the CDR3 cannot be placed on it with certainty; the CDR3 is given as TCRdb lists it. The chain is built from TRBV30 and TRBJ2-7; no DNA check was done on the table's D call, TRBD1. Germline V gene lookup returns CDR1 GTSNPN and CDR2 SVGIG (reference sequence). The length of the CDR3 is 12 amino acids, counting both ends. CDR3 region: CACYRSGGEQCL.

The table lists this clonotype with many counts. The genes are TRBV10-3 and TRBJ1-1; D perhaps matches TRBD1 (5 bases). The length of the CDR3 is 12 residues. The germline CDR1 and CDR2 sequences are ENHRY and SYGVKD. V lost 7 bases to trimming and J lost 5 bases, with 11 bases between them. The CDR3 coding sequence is TGTGCCATCACCTCAGGGAGAACTGAAGCTTTCTTT. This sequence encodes CAITSGRTEAFF.

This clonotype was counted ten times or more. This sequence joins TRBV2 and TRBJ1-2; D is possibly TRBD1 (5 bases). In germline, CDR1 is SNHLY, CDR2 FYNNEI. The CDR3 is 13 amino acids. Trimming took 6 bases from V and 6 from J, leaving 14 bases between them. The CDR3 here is CASSVKEGNGYTF. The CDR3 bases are TGTGCCAGCAGCGTAAAAGAGGGGAATGGCTACACCTTC.

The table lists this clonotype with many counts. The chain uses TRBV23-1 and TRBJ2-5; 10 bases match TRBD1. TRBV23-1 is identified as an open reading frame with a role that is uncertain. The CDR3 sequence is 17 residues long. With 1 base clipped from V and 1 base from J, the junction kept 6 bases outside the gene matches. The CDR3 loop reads CASSQLSRDRGQETQYF. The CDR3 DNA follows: TGCGCCAGCAGTCAATTATCCCGGGACAGGGGCCAAGAGACCCAGTACTTC.

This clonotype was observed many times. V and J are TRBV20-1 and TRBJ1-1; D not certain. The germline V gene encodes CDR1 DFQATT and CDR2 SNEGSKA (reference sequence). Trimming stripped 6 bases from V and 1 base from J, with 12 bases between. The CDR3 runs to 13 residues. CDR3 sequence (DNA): TGCAGTGCCCAGAATCAGCCGAACACTGAAGCTTTCTTT. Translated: CSAQNQPNTEAFF.

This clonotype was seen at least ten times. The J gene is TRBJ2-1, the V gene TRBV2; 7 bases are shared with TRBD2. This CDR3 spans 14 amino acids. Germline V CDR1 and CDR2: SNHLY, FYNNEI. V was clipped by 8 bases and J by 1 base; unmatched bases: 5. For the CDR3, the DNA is TGTGCCAGCGGGGGGGGGTGGTCCTACAATGAGCAGTTCTTC. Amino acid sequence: CASGGGWSYNEQFF.

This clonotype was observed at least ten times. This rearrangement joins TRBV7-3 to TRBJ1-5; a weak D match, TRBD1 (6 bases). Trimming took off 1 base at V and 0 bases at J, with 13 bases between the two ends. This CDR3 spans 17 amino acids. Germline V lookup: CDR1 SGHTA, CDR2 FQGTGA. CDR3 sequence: CASSLRTAQYSNQPQHF. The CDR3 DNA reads TGTGCCAGCAGCTTAAGGACAGCCCAGTATAGCAATCAGCCCCAGCATTTT.

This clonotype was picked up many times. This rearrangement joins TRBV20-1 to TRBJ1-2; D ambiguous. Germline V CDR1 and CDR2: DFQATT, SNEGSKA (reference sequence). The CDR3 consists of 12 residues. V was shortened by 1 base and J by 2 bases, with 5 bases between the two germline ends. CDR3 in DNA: TGCAGTGCTAGAGTGTTGAACTATGGCTACACCTTC. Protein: CSARVLNYGYTF.

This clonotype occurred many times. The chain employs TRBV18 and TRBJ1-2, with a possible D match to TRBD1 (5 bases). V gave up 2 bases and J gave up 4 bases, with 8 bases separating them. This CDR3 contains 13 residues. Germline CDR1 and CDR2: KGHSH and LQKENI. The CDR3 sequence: CASSPSGGYGYTF. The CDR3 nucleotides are TGTGCCAGCTCACCAAGCGGGGGCTATGGCTACACCTTC.

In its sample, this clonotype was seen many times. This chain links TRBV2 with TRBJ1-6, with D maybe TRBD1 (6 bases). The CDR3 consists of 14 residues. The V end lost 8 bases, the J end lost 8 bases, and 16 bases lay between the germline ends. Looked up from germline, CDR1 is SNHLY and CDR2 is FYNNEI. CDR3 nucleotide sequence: TGTGCCAGCGGAGGGACAAACTCGGATTCACCCCTCCACTTT. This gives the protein CASGGTNSDSPLHF.

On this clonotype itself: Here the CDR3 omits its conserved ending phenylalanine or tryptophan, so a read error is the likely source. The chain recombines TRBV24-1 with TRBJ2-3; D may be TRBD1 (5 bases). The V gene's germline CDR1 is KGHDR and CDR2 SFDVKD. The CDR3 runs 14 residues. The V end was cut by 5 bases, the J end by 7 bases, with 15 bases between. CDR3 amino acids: CATSGPLGDYTQYS. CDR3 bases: TGTGCCACCAGTGGCCCCTTAGGGGATTATACGCAGTATTCT.

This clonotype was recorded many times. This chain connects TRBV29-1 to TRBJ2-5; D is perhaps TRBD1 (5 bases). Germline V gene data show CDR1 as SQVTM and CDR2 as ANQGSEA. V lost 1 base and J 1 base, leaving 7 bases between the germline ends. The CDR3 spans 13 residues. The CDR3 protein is CSVEGQGQETQYF. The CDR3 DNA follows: TGCAGCGTTGAAGGTCAGGGCCAAGAGACCCAGTACTTC.

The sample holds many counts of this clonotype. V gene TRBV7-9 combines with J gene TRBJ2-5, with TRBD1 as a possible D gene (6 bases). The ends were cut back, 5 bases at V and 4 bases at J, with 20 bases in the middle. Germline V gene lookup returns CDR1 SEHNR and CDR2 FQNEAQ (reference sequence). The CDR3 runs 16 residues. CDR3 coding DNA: TGTGCCAGCAGCGGTGGGAGAAGGGGGTTCGGAGAGACCCAGTACTTC. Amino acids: CASSGGRRGFGETQYF.

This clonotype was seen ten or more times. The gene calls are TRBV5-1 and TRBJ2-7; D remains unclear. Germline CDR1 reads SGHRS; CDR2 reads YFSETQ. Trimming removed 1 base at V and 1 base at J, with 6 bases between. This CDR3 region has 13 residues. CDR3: CASSLRASYEQYF. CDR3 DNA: TGCGCCAGCAGCTTGCGGGCATCCTACGAGCAGTACTTC.

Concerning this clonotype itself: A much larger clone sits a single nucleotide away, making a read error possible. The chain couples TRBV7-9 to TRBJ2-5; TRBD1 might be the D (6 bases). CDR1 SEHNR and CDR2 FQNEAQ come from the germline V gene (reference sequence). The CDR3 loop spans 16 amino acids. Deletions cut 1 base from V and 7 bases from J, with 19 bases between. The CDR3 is CASSLVTGLSDVTQYF. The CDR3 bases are TGTGCCAGCAGCTTAGTCACAGGGTTATCTGACGTGACCCAGTACTTC.

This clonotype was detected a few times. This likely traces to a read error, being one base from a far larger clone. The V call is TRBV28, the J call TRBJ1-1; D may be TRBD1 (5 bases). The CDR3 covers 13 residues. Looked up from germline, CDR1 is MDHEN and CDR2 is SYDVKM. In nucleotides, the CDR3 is TGTGCCAGCAGTTTAGGGGACCGGTCACCCCTCTACTTT. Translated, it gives CASSLGDRSPLYF.

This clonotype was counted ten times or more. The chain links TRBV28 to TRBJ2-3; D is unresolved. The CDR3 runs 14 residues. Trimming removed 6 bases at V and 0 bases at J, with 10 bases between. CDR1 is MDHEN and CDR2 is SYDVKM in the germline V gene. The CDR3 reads CASRGQPSTDTQYF. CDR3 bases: TGTGCCAGCAGAGGCCAGCCTAGCACAGATACGCAGTATTTT.

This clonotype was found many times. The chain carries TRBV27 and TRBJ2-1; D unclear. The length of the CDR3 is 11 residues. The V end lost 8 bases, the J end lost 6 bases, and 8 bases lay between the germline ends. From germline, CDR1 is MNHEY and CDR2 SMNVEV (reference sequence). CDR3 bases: TGTGCCAGCTTTCTGGGCAATGAGCAGTTCTTC. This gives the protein CASFLGNEQFF.

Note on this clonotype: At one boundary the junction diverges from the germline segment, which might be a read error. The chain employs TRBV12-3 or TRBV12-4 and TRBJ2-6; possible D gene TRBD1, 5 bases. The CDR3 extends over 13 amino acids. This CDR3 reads CASSLIGANVLSF. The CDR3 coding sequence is TGTGCCAGCAGTTTAATTGGGGCCAACGTCCTGTCTTTC.

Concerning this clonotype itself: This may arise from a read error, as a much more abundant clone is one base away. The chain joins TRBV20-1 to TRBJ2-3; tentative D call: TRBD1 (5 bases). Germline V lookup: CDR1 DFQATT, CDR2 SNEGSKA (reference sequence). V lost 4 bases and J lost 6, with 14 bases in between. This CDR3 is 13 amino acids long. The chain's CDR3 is CSAKSGKGDTQYF. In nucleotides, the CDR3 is TGCAGTGCTAAGTCAGGGAAGGGGGATACGCAGTATTTT.

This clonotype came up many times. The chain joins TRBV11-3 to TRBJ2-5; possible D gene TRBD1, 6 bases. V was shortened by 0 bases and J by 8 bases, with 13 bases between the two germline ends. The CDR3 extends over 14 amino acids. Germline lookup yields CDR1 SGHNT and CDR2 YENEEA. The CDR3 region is CASSLEGTSSTQYF. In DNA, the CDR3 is TGTGCCAGCAGCTTAGAGGGGACAAGTAGTACCCAGTACTTC.

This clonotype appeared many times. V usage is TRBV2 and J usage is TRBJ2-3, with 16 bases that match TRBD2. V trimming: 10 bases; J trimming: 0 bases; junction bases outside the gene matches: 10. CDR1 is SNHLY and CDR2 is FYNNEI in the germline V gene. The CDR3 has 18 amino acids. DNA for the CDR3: TGTGCCACCGCGGGACTAGCGGGGGGGCTTGGAAGCACAGATACGCAGTATTTT. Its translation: CATAGLAGGLGSTDTQYF.

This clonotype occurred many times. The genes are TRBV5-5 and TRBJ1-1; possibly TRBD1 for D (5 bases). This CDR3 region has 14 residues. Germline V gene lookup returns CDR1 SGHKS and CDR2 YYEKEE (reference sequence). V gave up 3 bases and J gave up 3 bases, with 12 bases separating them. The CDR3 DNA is TGTGCCAGCAGCTCTAAGTGGGGGGACACTGAAGCTTTCTTT. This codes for CASSSKWGDTEAFF.

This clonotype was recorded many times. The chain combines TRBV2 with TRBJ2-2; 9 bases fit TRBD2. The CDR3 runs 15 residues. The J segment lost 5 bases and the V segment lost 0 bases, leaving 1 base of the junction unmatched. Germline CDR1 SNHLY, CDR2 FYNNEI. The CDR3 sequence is CASSEALAGTGELFF. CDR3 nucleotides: TGTGCCAGCAGTGAAGCTCTAGCGGGAACCGGGGAGCTGTTTTTT.

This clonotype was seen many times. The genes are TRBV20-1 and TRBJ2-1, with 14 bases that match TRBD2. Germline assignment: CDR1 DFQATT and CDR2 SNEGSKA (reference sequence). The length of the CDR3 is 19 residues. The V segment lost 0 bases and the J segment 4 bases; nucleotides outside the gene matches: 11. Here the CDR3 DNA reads TGCAGTGCTAGAGATCCCGGACTAGCGGGGGGCTTTATTTACAATGAGCAGTTCTTC. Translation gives CSARDPGLAGGFIYNEQFF.

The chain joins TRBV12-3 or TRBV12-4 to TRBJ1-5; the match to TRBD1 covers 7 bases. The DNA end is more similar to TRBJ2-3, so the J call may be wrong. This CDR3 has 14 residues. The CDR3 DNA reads TGTGCCAGCAGTTCCACAGGGGACAATCAGCCCCAGTATTTT. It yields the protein CASSSTGDNQPQYF.